These T cell receptor beta chains were read from a single sample in a study of blood T cell repertoires in COVID-19. The data were produced by immunoSEQ multiplex PCR, yet TCRdb's version contains in-frame clones alone and is incomplete. The profile shows fewer than 250,000 clones, 70% to 90% of them singletons. Sequences were obtained from peripheral blood. Source of these receptors: a woman between 65 and 79 years old with active or convalescent COVID-19. Both conserved end residues are part of each CDR3. Each record gives: J gene, D gene, V gene, clone size, CDR3 DNA, CDR3 protein. A D gene is named only where the DNA matches it firmly. Clone size is shown for a subset of rows, as once, few, many or a class of expanded clone.

j_gene: TRBJ2-2
d_gene: TRBD1
v_gene: TRBV28
abundance: once
CDR3nt: TGTGCCAGCAGTTTAGGGACAGGGTACACCGGGGAGCTGTTTTTT
CDR3aa: CASSLGTGYTGELFF

j_gene: TRBJ1-5
d_gene: TRBD1
v_gene: TRBV6-5
abundance: NA
CDR3nt: TGTGCCAGCAAAGACAGGGTCCAGCCCCAGCATTTT
CDR3aa: CASKDRVQPQHF

j_gene: TRBJ2-6
d_gene: NA
v_gene: TRBV19
abundance: NA
CDR3nt: TGTGCCATCGCAAAGGGGCCTGGGGCCAACGTCCTGACTTTC
CDR3aa: CAIAKGPGANVLTF

j_gene: TRBJ1-4
d_gene: NA
v_gene: TRBV19
abundance: NA
CDR3nt: TGTGCCAGTAGTATCGGAGGGGCAGTAAGGGGTGAAAAACTGTTTTTT
CDR3aa: CASSIGGAVRGEKLFF

j_gene: TRBJ2-3
d_gene: NA
v_gene: TRBV28
abundance: NA
CDR3nt: TGTGCCAGCAGTTCGCCCAGACTAGACACAGATACGCAGTATTTT
CDR3aa: CASSSPRLDTDTQYF

j_gene: TRBJ1-2
d_gene: NA
v_gene: TRBV3-1/TRBV3-2
abundance: once
CDR3nt: TGTGCCAGCAGCCCATACAGGGAGAAGTATGGCTACACCTTC
CDR3aa: CASSPYREKYGYTF

j_gene: TRBJ1-5
d_gene: TRBD1
v_gene: TRBV19
abundance: NA
CDR3nt: TGTGCCAGTAGTATCTCGGGACAGGGATTCGGCCAGCCCCAGCATTTT
CDR3aa: CASSISGQGFGQPQHF

j_gene: TRBJ2-1
d_gene: TRBD2
v_gene: TRBV15
abundance: once
CDR3nt: TGTGCCACCAGCACCGGGACTAGCGGGAGGGGGTATGAGCAGTTCTTC
CDR3aa: CATSTGTSGRGYEQFF

j_gene: TRBJ2-4
d_gene: TRBD1
v_gene: TRBV2
abundance: NA
CDR3nt: TGTGCCAGCAGAGGGGACAGAAACATTCAGTACTTC
CDR3aa: CASRGDRNIQYF

j_gene: TRBJ1-1
d_gene: NA
v_gene: TRBV5-4
abundance: NA
CDR3nt: TGTGCCAGCAGCTTGGATGGCAGGGACACCCAAGAAGCTTTCTTT
CDR3aa: CASSLDGRDTQEAFF

j_gene: TRBJ1-1
d_gene: TRBD1
v_gene: TRBV30
abundance: NA
CDR3nt: TGTGCCGGAAGGACAGGGGCGAACACTGAAGCTTTCTTT
CDR3aa: CAGRTGANTEAFF

j_gene: TRBJ2-2
d_gene: NA
v_gene: TRBV6-5
abundance: NA
CDR3nt: TGTGCCAGCGAAAATAGAGGAACCGGGGAGCTGTTTTTT
CDR3aa: CASENRGTGELFF

j_gene: TRBJ2-7
d_gene: NA
v_gene: TRBV18
abundance: once
CDR3nt: TGTGCCAGCTCACTCGTAGCTGATACGACCGAGCAGTACTTC
CDR3aa: CASSLVADTTEQYF

j_gene: TRBJ1-5
d_gene: NA
v_gene: TRBV20-1
abundance: NA
CDR3nt: TGCAGTGCTAGCTTCAGTCAGCCCCAGCATTTT
CDR3aa: CSASFSQPQHF

j_gene: TRBJ2-7
d_gene: TRBD2
v_gene: TRBV6-5
abundance: NA
CDR3nt: TGTGCCAGCAGGGATAGCGGGAGGGCCTTGGACGAGCAGTACTTC
CDR3aa: CASRDSGRALDEQYF

j_gene: TRBJ2-2
d_gene: TRBD2
v_gene: TRBV5-4
abundance: NA
CDR3nt: TGTGCCAGCAGCTTAACTAGCGGGAGCTTCGGCACCGGGGAGCTGTTTTTT
CDR3aa: CASSLTSGSFGTGELFF

j_gene: TRBJ2-1
d_gene: TRBD2
v_gene: TRBV9
abundance: NA
CDR3nt: TGTGCCAGCAGCCCACTAGCGGGGGCCTACAATGAGCAGTTCTTC
CDR3aa: CASSPLAGAYNEQFF

j_gene: TRBJ1-1
d_gene: TRBD1
v_gene: TRBV13
abundance: NA
CDR3nt: TGTGCCAGCAGCGCCCGACAGGGATCTAACACTGAAGCTTTCTTT
CDR3aa: CASSARQGSNTEAFF

j_gene: TRBJ1-6
d_gene: NA
v_gene: TRBV7-2
abundance: NA
CDR3nt: TGTGCCAGCAGCTTTATCCCCCGAGGTTCACCCCTCCACTTT
CDR3aa: CASSFIPRGSPLHF

j_gene: TRBJ1-2
d_gene: NA
v_gene: TRBV11-2
abundance: NA
CDR3nt: TGTGCCAGCAGCTTAGCTTTAGGGGGAAACTATGGCTACACCTTC
CDR3aa: CASSLALGGNYGYTF